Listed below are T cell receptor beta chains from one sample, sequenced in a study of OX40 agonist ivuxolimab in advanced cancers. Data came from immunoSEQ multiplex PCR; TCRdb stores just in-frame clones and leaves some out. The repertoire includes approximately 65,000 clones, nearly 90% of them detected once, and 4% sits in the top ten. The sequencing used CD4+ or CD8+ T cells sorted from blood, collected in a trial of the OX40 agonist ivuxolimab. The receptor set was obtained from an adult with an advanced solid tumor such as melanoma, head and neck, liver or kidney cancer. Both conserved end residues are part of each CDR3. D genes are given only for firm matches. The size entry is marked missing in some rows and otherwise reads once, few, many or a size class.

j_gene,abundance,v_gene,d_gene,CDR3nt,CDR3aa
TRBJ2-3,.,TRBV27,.,TGTGCCAGCAGTGCACCTAACCGCGGGATGGGGTCAGATACGCAGTATTTT,CASSAPNRGMGSDTQYF
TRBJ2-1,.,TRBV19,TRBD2,TGTGCCAGTAGTATAGGGGGGACTAGCGGACCCAATGAGCAGTTCTTC,CASSIGGTSGPNEQFF
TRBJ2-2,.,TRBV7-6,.,TGTGCCAGCAGCTTGCACGGAGGGGAGCTGTTTTTT,CASSLHGGELFF
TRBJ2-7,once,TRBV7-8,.,TGTGCCAGCAGTCCCCTGGGGCAGTCCTACGAGCAGTACTTC,CASSPLGQSYEQYF
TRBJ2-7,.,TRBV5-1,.,TGCGCCAGCAGCTTGGCCCTAGCTTCGAACCACGAGCAGTACTTC,CASSLALASNHEQYF
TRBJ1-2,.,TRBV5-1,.,TGCGCCAGCAGCCCAGGGAAGAGGGGCTACACCTTC,CASSPGKRGYTF
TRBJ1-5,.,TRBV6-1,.,TGTGCCAGCACTGACAAGAATAGCAATCAGCCCCAGCATTTT,CASTDKNSNQPQHF
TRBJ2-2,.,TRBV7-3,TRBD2,TGTGCCAGCAGCCCGGGGACTAGCGGGGGAGCGGGGGAGCTGTTTTTT,CASSPGTSGGAGELFF
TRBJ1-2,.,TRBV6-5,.,TGTGCCAGCAGTGAAAGGGTCTACGGGGGCTACACCTTC,CASSERVYGGYTF
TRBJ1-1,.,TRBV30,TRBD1,TGTGCCTGGAGTGTCGAAGACAGGGCCCCGAACACTGAAGCTTTCTTT,CAWSVEDRAPNTEAFF
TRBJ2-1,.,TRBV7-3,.,TGTGCCAGCAGCTCCCGCCCAGGCAATGAGCAGTTCTTC,CASSSRPGNEQFF
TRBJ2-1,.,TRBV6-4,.,TGTGCCAGCAGCGCCGGACTCTACAATGAGCAGTTCTTC,CASSAGLYNEQFF
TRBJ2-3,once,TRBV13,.,TGTGCCAGCAGCTTAGACTCCCCCTATACGCAGTATTTT,CASSLDSPYTQYF
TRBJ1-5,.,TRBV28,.,TGTGCCAGCAGATCCGGGACCCAGTCTACTCAGCCCCAGCATTTT,CASRSGTQSTQPQHF
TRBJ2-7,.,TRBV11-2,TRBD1,TGTGCCAGCAGCTTAGGCAGGGGGAGTATATGGTACGAGCAGTACTTC,CASSLGRGSIWYEQYF
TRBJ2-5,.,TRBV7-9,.,TGTGCCAGCTCGGTGGAGACCCAGTACTTC,CASSVETQYF
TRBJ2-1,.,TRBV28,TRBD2,TGTGCCAGCAGTTTTCGAGCGGGAGGGAGAAATGAGCAGTTCTTC,CASSFRAGGRNEQFF
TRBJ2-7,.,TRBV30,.,TGTGCCTGGAGTCAAGTGGGGGGCCTCTACGAGCAGTACTTC,CAWSQVGGLYEQYF
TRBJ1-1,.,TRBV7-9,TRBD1,TGTGCCAGCACCAACACAGGGGGCACTGAAGCTTTCTTT,CASTNTGGTEAFF
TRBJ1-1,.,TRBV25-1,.,TGTGCCAGCAGTAGCTTCGGGACGAAGGGGTACACTGAAGCTTTCTTT,CASSSFGTKGYTEAFF
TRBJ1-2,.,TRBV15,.,TGTGCCACCAGCAGAGGGGGGGAATCCTATGGCTACACCTTC,CATSRGGESYGYTF
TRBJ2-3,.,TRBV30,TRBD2,TGTGCCTGGAACCGCGGGGAGACTAGCGGGAGAACCCAAGTGTTTAGCACAGATACGCAGTATTTT,CAWNRGETSGRTQVFSTDTQYF